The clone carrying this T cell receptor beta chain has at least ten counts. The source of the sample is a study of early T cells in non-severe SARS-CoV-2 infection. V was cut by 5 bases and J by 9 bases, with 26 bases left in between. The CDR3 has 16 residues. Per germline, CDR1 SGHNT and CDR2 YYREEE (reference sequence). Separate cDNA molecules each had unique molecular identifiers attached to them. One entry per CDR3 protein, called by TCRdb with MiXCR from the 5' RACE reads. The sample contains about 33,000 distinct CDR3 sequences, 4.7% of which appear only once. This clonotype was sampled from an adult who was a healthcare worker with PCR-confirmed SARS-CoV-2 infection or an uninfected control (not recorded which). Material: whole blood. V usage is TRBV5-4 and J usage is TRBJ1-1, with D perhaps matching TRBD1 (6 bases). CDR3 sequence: CASSRRQDGITMKAFF. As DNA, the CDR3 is TGTGCCAGCAGTCGCCGACAGGACGGGATAACGATGAAAGCTTTCTTT. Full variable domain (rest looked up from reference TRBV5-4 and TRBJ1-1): ETGVTQSPTHLIKTRGQQVTLRCSSQSGHNTVSWYQQALGQGPQFIFQYYREEENGRGNFPPRFSGLQFPNYSSELNVNALELDDSALYLCASSRRQDGITMKAFFGQGTRLTVV.